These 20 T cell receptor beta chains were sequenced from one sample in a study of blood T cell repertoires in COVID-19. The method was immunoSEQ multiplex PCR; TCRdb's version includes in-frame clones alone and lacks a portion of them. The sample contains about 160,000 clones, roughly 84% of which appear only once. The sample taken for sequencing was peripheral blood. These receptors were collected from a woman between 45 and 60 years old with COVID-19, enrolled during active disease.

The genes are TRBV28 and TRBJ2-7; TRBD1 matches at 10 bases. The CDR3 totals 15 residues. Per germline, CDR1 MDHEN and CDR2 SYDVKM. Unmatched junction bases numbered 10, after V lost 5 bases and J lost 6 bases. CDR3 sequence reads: CASSTTDRGWVEQYF. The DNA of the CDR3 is TGTGCCAGCAGTACAACGGACAGGGGGTGGGTCGAGCAGTACTTC.

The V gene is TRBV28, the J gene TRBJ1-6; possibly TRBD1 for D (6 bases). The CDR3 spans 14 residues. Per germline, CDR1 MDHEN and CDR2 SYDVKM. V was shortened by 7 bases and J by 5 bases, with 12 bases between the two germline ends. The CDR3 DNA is TGTGCCAGCACGTACAGGGTTAATAATTCACCCCTCCACTTT. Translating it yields CASTYRVNNSPLHF.

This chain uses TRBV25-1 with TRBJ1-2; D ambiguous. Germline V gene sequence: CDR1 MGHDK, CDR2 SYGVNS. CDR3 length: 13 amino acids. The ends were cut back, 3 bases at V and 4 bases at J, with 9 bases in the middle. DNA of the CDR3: TGTGCCAGCAGTGACACTTCACTCTATGGCTACACCTTC. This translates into CASSDTSLYGYTF.

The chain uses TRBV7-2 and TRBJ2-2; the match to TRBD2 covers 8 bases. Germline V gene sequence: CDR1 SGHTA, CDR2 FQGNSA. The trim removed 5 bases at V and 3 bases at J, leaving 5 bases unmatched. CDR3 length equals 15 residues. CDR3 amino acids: CASSQGLAYTGELFF. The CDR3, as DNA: TGTGCCAGCAGCCAAGGACTAGCCTACACCGGGGAGCTGTTTTTT.

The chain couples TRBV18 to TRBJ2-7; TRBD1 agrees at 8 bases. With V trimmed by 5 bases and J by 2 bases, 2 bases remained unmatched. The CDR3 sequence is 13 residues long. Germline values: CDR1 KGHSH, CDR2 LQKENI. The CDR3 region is CASSGQGPYEQYF. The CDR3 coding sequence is TGTGCCAGCTCAGGACAGGGACCCTACGAGCAGTACTTC.

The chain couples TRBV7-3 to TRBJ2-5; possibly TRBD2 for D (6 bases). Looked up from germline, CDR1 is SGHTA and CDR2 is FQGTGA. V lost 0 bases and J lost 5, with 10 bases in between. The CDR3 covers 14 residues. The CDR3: CASSLTGLAETQYF. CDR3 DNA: TGTGCCAGCAGCTTAACGGGCCTAGCGGAGACCCAGTACTTC.

The CDR3 nucleotides read TGTGCCAGCAGTACGACGGGGGACACCGGGGAGCTGTTTTTT. Translated: CASSTTGDTGELFF. The chain recombines TRBV28 with TRBJ2-2, with a possible D match to TRBD2 (6 bases). Germline V lookup: CDR1 MDHEN, CDR2 SYDVKM. Trimming shortened V by 5 bases and J by 3 bases, and 10 bases separated the two germline ends. This CDR3 spans 14 amino acids.

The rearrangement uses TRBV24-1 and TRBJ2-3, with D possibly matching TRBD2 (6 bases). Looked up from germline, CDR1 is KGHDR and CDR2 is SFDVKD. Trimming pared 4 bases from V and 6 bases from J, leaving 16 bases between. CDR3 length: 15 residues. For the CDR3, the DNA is TGTGCCACCAGTGAAGGGCCGGGGGTGTCTGATACGCAGTATTTT. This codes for CATSEGPGVSDTQYF.

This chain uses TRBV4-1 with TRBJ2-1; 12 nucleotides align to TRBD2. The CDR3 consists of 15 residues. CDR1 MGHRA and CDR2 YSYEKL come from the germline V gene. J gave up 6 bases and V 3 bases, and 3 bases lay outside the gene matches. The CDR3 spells CASSHTSGGFNEQFF. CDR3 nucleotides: TGCGCCAGCAGCCACACTAGCGGGGGGTTCAATGAGCAGTTCTTC.

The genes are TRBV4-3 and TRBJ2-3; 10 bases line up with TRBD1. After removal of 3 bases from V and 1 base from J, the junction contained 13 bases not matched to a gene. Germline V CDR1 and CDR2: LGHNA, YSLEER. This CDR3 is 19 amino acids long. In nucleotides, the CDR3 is TGCGCCAGCAGCCAGCGAGAGTCCGGGACAGGGGAACGCACAGATACGCAGTATTTT. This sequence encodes CASSQRESGTGERTDTQYF.

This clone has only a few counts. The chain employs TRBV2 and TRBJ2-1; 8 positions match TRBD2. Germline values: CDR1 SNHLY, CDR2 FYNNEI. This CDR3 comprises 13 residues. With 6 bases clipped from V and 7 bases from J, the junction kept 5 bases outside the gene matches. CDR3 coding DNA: TGTGCCAGCAGCCGGGGGGGCGAAAATGAGCAGTTCTTC. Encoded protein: CASSRGGENEQFF.

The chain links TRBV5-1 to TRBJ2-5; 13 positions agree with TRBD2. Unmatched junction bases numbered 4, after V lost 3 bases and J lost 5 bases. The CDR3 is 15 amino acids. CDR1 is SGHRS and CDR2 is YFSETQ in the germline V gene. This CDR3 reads CASSSRTSGGETQYF. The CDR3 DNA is TGCGCCAGCAGCTCCCGGACTAGCGGGGGCGAGACCCAGTACTTC.

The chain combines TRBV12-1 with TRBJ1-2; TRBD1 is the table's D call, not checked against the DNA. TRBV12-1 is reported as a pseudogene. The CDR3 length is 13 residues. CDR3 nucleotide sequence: TGTGCCAGCAGCTTTTGGCTTACCTATGGCTACACCTTC. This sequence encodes CASSFWLTYGYTF.

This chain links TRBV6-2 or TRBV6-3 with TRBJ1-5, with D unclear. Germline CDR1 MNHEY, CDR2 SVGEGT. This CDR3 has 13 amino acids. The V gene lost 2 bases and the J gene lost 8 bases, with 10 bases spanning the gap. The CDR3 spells CASSYTGSEPQHF. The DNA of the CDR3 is TGTGCCAGCAGTTACACGGGAAGTGAGCCCCAGCATTTT.

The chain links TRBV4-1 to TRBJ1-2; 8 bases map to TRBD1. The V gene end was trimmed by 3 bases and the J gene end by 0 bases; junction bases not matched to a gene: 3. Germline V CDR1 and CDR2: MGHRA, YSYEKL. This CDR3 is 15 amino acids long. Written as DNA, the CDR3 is TGCGCCAGCAGCCAGAGGACAGGGTCTAACTATGGCTACACCTTC. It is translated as CASSQRTGSNYGYTF.

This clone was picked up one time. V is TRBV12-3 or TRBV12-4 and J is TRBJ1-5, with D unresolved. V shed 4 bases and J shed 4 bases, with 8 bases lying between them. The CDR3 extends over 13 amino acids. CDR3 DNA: TGTGCCAGCAGTTCCGGTGTGAATCAGCCCCAGCATTTT. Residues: CASSSGVNQPQHF.

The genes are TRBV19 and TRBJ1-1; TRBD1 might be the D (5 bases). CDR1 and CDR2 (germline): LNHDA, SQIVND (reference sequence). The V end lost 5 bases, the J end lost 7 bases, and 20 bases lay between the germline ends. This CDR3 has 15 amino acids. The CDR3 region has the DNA TGTGCCAGTAGTGGCTTAGACAGTCTACCCATTGAAGCTTTCTTT. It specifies CASSGLDSLPIEAFF.

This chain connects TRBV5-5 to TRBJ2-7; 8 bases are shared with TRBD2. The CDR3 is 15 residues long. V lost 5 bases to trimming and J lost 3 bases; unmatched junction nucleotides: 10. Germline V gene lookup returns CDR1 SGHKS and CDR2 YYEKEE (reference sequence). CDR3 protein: CASSRVAGRGYEQYF. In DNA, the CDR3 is TGTGCCAGCAGTCGGGTAGCGGGACGGGGCTACGAGCAGTACTTC.

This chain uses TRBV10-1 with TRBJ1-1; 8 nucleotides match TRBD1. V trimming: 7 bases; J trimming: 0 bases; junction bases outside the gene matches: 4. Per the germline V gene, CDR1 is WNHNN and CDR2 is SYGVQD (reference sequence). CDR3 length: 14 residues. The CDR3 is CASTATGVNTEAFF. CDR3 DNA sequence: TGCGCCAGCACCGCGACAGGGGTGAACACTGAAGCTTTCTTT.

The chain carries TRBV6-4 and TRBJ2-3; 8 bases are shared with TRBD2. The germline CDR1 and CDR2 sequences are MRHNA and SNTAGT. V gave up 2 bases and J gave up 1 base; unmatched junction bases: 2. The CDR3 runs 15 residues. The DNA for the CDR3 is TGTGCCAGCAGTGACCCAGCGGGGGGCACAGATACGCAGTATTTT. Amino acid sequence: CASSDPAGGTDTQYF.